Following are 20 T cell receptor beta chains from one sample sequenced in a study of kidney transplant recipient with SARS-CoV-2 infection. TCRdb used MiXCR to reprocess the reads, holding one entry per CDR3 protein. The data show roughly 250,000 distinct CDR3 sequences, under 30% seen once. Specimen: a blood sample, collected at baseline and on approximately day 120 from a kidney transplant recipient. The receptors were gathered from a male patient aged 25 to 39 who had COVID-19 and was a kidney transplant recipient. Some T cells may trace back to the graft donor.

Concerning this clonotype itself: One junction end does not reproduce the germline sequence, and a read error may be involved. This sequence joins TRBV28 and TRBJ2-1; D ambiguous. CDR1 and CDR2 (germline): MDHEN, SYDVKM. The CDR3 runs to 16 residues. CDR3 sequence (DNA): TGTACCAGCAGCCCGACCCCGTATAGATACTACAATGGGCAGTTCTTC. Its translation is CTSSPTPYRYYNGQFF. Combining the CDR3 with reference TRBV28 and TRBJ2-1 gives the whole variable domain DVKVTQSSRYLVKRTGEKVFLECVQDMDHENMFWYRQDPGLGLRLIYFSYDVKMKEKGDIPEGYSVSREKKERFSLILESASTNQTSMYLCTSSPTPYRYYNGQFFGPGTRLTVL.

This clonotype was recorded at least ten times. The V and J genes are TRBV3-1 and TRBJ2-5; D remains ambiguous. Germline lookup yields CDR1 LGHDT and CDR2 YNNKEL (reference sequence). V lost 4 bases, J lost 5 bases, and 23 bases lay in between. The CDR3 is 17 amino acids. CDR3: CASSRFLPISFSETQYF. Here the CDR3 DNA reads TGTGCCAGCAGCCGGTTTCTTCCCATTTCTTTCTCTGAGACCCAGTACTTC.

This clonotype came up many times. The chain is built from TRBV14 and TRBJ2-2, with D perhaps TRBD1 (7 bases). The CDR3 extends over 18 amino acids. V was clipped by 3 bases and J by 5 bases, with 22 bases between them. Germline values: CDR1 SGHDN, CDR2 FVKESK. CDR3 in DNA: TGTGCCAGCAGCCATCCCTTATTGCGGGGACAGACAACCGGGGAGCTGTTTTTT. Translating gives CASSHPLLRGQTTGELFF.

This clonotype was found many times. The genes are TRBV24-1 and TRBJ2-1, with 8 nucleotides matching TRBD2. CDR3 length: 17 amino acids. The germline V gene has CDR1 KGHDR and CDR2 SFDVKD. The V gene end was trimmed by 3 bases and the J gene end by 4 bases; junction bases not matched to a gene: 10. The CDR3 is CATSDRTGRDAYNEQFF. The CDR3 bases are TGTGCCACCAGTGATAGGACCGGGAGGGATGCTTACAATGAGCAGTTCTTC.

Only a few counts were recorded for this clonotype. The chain has TRBV11-2 and TRBJ2-1; 14 nucleotides match TRBD2. The CDR3 sequence is 14 residues long. Germline CDR1 SGHAT, CDR2 FQNNGV. Unmatched junction bases numbered 1, after V lost 3 bases and J lost 9 bases. The CDR3 here is CASSLGTSGGEQFF. The CDR3 DNA reads TGTGCCAGCAGCTTGGGGACTAGCGGGGGTGAGCAGTTCTTC. Full variable domain (remainder filled in from reference TRBV11-2 and TRBJ2-1): EAGVAQSPRYKIIEKRQSVAFWCNPISGHATLYWYQQILGQGPKLLIQFQNNGVVDDSQLPKDRFSAERLKGVDSTLKIQPAKLEDSAVYLCASSLGTSGGEQFFGPGTRLTVL.

A remark on this clonotype: A much larger clone sits a single nucleotide away, making a read error possible. The chain recombines TRBV11-2 with TRBJ1-1; 11 bases are a match to TRBD1. V gave up 5 bases and J gave up 4 bases; unmatched junction bases: 15. Germline assignment: CDR1 SGHAT and CDR2 FQNNGV. This CDR3 contains 18 residues. For the CDR3, the DNA is TGTGCCAGCAGCGATCGGGACAGGGGGGGAAGAGTGGGCACTGAAGCTTTCTTT. Translating it yields CASSDRDRGGRVGTEAFF. The full variable domain, completed using reference TRBV11-2 and TRBJ1-1, is EAGVAQSPRYKIIEKRQSVAFWCNPISGHATLYWYQQILGQGPKLLIQFQNNGVVDDSQLPKDRFSAERLKGVDSTLKIQPAKLEDSAVYLCASSDRDRGGRVGTEAFFGQGTRLTVV.

In regard to this clonotype: A much larger clone lies a single base off, so this may be a read error. V gene TRBV5-6 combines with J gene TRBJ1-2; D is perhaps TRBD1 (5 bases). The V end lost 7 bases, the J end lost 4 bases, and 23 bases lay between the germline ends. This CDR3 has 16 residues. The V gene's germline CDR1 is SGHDT and CDR2 YYEEEE. The CDR3 DNA sequence: TGTGCCAGCCGGCGGGGCAATAGTCGAAAGACCTATGGCTACACCTTC. This codes for CASRRGNSRKTYGYTF.

This clonotype was observed at least ten times. V is TRBV7-6 and J is TRBJ1-2; D not resolved. Germline V gives CDR1 SGHVS, CDR2 FNYEAQ. Trimming pared 5 bases from V and 4 bases from J, leaving 23 bases between. The CDR3 length is 17 residues. The CDR3 coding sequence is TGTGCCAGCAGCGCGTTGCCTGAATCTCGAAAGACCTATGGCTACACCTTC. Its translation is CASSALPESRKTYGYTF.

This clonotype occurred many times. This chain links TRBV11-2 with TRBJ2-7, with D possibly being TRBD1 or TRBD2 (6 bases each). Germline-derived CDR1 and CDR2 are SGHAT and FQNNGV. The V and J ends lost 5 bases and 0 bases respectively, with 14 bases between them. The CDR3 length is 15 residues. CDR3 nucleotide sequence: TGTGCCAGCAGCGCCAAGGGGGGACTCTCCTACGAGCAGTACTTC. This gives the protein CASSAKGGLSYEQYF.

This clonotype was picked up many times. The genes are TRBV5-1 and TRBJ1-2; D remains unclear. In germline, CDR1 is SGHRS, CDR2 YFSETQ. This CDR3 region has 16 residues. Trimming cost V 5 bases and J 4 bases, with 21 bases left between them. The CDR3, as DNA: TGCGCCAGCAGGGTAAAATCGGTTCGAAAGACCTATGGCTACACCTTC. Its protein is CASRVKSVRKTYGYTF.

The genes are TRBV9 and TRBJ2-3; possible D gene TRBD1, 6 bases. This CDR3 contains 15 residues. Trimming took off 0 bases at V and 4 bases at J, with 12 bases between the two ends. The germline CDR1 and CDR2 sequences are SGDLS and YYNGEE. The CDR3 region has the DNA TGTGCCAGCAGCGTAGGCCCCCAGGGGCCAGATACGCAGTATTTT. Amino acid sequence: CASSVGPQGPDTQYF.

This clonotype was seen at least ten times. The rearrangement links TRBV5-5 to TRBJ1-3; no clear D gene. CDR1 SGHKS and CDR2 YYEKEE come from the germline V gene (reference sequence). V lost 1 base and J lost 2, with 7 bases in between. This CDR3 comprises 14 residues. CDR3 nucleotide sequence: TGTGCCAGCAGCTTGACGATTACTGGAAACACCATATATTTT. It translates to CASSLTITGNTIYF.

This clonotype has ten or more counts. This sequence joins TRBV3-1 and TRBJ2-2; D unclear. Germline V lookup: CDR1 LGHDT, CDR2 YNNKEL (reference sequence). V lost 5 bases, J lost 5 bases, and 24 bases lay in between. The CDR3 has 18 amino acids. Here the CDR3 DNA reads TGTGCCAGCAGCTTCGAATTTCCCATTTCAGGCTTGACCGGGGAGCTGTTTTTT. Translated, it gives CASSFEFPISGLTGELFF.

This clonotype turned up a few times. The CDR3 loop reads CAWRTDTSTDTQYF. DNA for the CDR3: TGTGCCTGGAGGACAGATACTAGCACAGATACGCAGTATTTT. This chain connects TRBV30 to TRBJ2-3; perhaps TRBD1 as D (5 bases). The germline V gene has CDR1 GTSNPN and CDR2 SVGIG (reference sequence). The CDR3 length is 14 residues. V lost 3 bases and J 0 bases, leaving 10 bases between the germline ends.

About this clonotype: A much larger clone differs by one base, so this may be a read error. This sequence joins TRBV24-1 and TRBJ2-5; D tentatively fits TRBD1 or TRBD2 (5 bases each). This CDR3 comprises 15 residues. V was cut by 7 bases and J by 5 bases, with 19 bases left in between. Germline-derived CDR1 and CDR2 are KGHDR and SFDVKD. In DNA, the CDR3 is TGTGCCACCAGGGGCCGGGGCGGGCCGAGGGAGACCCAGTACTTC. Its protein is CATRGRGGPRETQYF.

At least ten counts were recorded for this clonotype. V usage is TRBV6-5 and J usage is TRBJ2-7, with D perhaps given as TRBD1 or TRBD2 (5 bases each). V lost 7 bases, J lost 2 bases, and 15 bases lay in between. Per the germline V gene, CDR1 is MNHEY and CDR2 is SVGAGI. There are 14 residues in the CDR3. The CDR3, as DNA: TGTGCCAGCAAACGGGTGGGGACCGCCTACGAGCAGTACTTC. Protein product: CASKRVGTAYEQYF.

This clonotype was counted many times. V usage is TRBV2 and J usage is TRBJ2-7; D gene uncertain. The CDR3 extends over 12 amino acids. The V gene lost 6 bases and the J gene lost 6 bases, with 12 bases spanning the gap. Germline V lookup: CDR1 SNHLY, CDR2 FYNNEI. The CDR3 region has the DNA TGTGCCAGCAGGGTAGACATCCTCGAGCAGTACTTC. Its protein is CASRVDILEQYF.

For this clonotype: A read error may be the cause here, since a much bigger clone is one base away. The DNA is left out, because the CDR3 cannot be placed on it with certainty; the CDR3 is given as TCRdb lists it. CDR3 sequence reads: CASRVNQTPRKTYGCTF. The rearrangement links TRBV12-2 to TRBJ1-2. TRBV12-2 is recorded as a pseudogene. The CDR3 length equals 17 residues, ends included.

This clonotype showed up just once. One base away lies a much larger clone, so this may be a sequencing read error. The CDR3 does not close with the conserved phenylalanine or tryptophan, likely indicating a read error. This CDR3 is CASSTKGHEGKTYGYTS. Here the CDR3 DNA reads TGTGCCAGCAGCACTAAGGGTCACGAGGGAAAGACCTATGGCTACACCTCA. The chain uses TRBV7-1 and TRBJ1-2; D is ambiguous. TRBV7-1 is assigned to the ORF class and has an uncertain function. V lost 5 bases, J lost 4 bases, and 23 bases lay in between. The CDR3 length is 17 residues.

This clonotype has a count of ten or more. The J gene is TRBJ2-7, the V gene TRBV5-1; D ambiguous. The CDR3 length is 15 residues. V lost 3 bases and J 0 bases, leaving 13 bases between the germline ends. CDR1 and CDR2 (germline): SGHRS, YFSETQ. The CDR3 region has the DNA TGCGCCAGCAGCTCATCGTCCGGGTCCTCCTACGAGCAGTACTTC. Translating it yields CASSSSSGSSYEQYF.